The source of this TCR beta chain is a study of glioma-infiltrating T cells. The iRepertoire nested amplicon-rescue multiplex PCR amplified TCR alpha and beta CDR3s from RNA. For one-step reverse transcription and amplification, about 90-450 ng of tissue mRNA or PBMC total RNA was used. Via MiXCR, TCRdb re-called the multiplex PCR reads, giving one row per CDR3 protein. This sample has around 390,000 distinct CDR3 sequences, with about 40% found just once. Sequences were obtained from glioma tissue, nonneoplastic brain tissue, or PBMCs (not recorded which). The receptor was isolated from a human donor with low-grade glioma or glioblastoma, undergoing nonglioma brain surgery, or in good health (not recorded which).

This CDR3 reads CASSQGHGPCSYNEQFF. In nucleotides, the CDR3 is TGTGCCAGCAGCCAAGGACACGGCCCTTGCTCCTACAATGAGCAGTTCTTC. The chain is built from TRBV14 and TRBJ2-1; D uncertain. The germline CDR1 and CDR2 sequences are SGHDN and FVKESK. V lost 1 base and J lost 0, with 13 bases in between. The CDR3 runs 17 residues. The full variable domain, in which reference TRBV14 and TRBJ2-1 provide the parts outside the CDR3, is EAGVTQFPSHSVIEKGQTVTLRCDPISGHDNLYWYRRVMGKEIKFLLHFVKESKQDESGMPNNRFLAERTGGTYSTLKVQPAELEDSGVYFCASSQGHGPCSYNEQFFGPGTRLTVL.